A single sample gave rise to the 13 T cell receptor beta chains below, sequenced in a study of T cells in Graves' hyperthyroidism and ophthalmopathy. RNA transcripts yielded amplified TCR beta CDR3 regions. A set of HTBI primers served as the primers for a first-round RT-PCR of the TCR CDR3. A single record per CDR3 protein comes from TCRdb applying MiXCR to the multiplex PCR reads. The table records some 530,000 distinct CDR3 sequences, approximately 23% of them present only once. Sequenced: blood. All receptors come from a woman between 70 and 85 years old with Graves' ophthalmopathy.

The table lists this clonotype with many counts. CDR3 DNA: TGTGCCAGCAGCTTAGATTCTAGCGGATCGACCCAGTACTTC. It is translated as CASSLDSSGSTQYF. The V gene is TRBV7-2, the J gene TRBJ2-5; 7 bases align to TRBD2. After removal of 1 base from V and 7 bases from J, the junction contained 6 bases not matched to a gene. Germline V lookup: CDR1 SGHTA, CDR2 FQGNSA. This CDR3 comprises 14 residues.

On this clonotype itself: This may stem from a read error, because a much larger clone lies one nucleotide away. The chain has TRBV20-1 and TRBJ2-3, with D possibly matching TRBD1 (7 bases). Trimming stripped 5 bases from V and 3 bases from J, with 12 bases between. The CDR3 runs 13 residues. The germline V gene has CDR1 DFQATT and CDR2 SNEGSKA (reference sequence). This chain's CDR3 is CSAPGGLTDTQYF. CDR3 nucleotide sequence: TGCAGTGCTCCAGGGGGGCTGACAGATACGCAGTATTTT.

This clonotype occurred a few times. The chain joins TRBV16 to TRBJ1-2; D is unclear. The V gene lost 0 bases and the J gene lost 4 bases, with 18 bases spanning the gap. The CDR3 is 17 amino acids. Germline CDR1 KGHSY, CDR2 FQNENV. The CDR3 DNA follows: TGTGCCAGCAGCCAATCGATTGACGGTTTGTTTCTCTATGGCTACACCTTC. This sequence encodes CASSQSIDGLFLYGYTF.

This rearrangement joins TRBV6-1 to TRBJ2-3; 8 bases agree with TRBD2. With 0 bases clipped from V and 0 bases from J, the junction kept 8 bases outside the gene matches. CDR1 and CDR2 (germline): MNHNS, SASEGT. The CDR3 totals 18 residues. The CDR3 region is CASSEAASGYPSTDTQYF. In DNA form, the CDR3 reads TGTGCCAGCAGTGAAGCTGCTAGCGGGTACCCTAGCACAGATACGCAGTATTTT.

This chain uses TRBV4-1 with TRBJ2-7, with 14 positions matching TRBD2. The CDR3 contains 18 residues. Germline lookup yields CDR1 MGHRA and CDR2 YSYEKL. V shed 4 bases and J 2 bases; nucleotides not matched to a gene: 10. CDR3 residues: CASSPRTSGRTYAYEQYF. For the CDR3, the DNA is TGCGCCAGCAGCCCCAGGACTAGCGGGAGGACCTACGCCTACGAGCAGTACTTC.

The sample holds many counts of this clonotype. CDR3 loop: CASSSPRGLADNEQFF. CDR3 coding DNA: TGTGCCAGCAGTTCACCAAGGGGACTAGCGGACAATGAGCAGTTCTTC. J is TRBJ2-1 and V is TRBV28, with 11 bases matching TRBD2. J lost 5 bases, V lost 4 bases, and 7 bases had no gene match. The CDR3 sequence is 16 residues long. From germline, CDR1 is MDHEN and CDR2 SYDVKM.

The rearrangement links TRBV5-1 to TRBJ2-1; D is perhaps TRBD1 or TRBD2 (7 bases each). V was clipped by 0 bases and J by 14 bases, with 27 bases between them. CDR3 length: 17 amino acids. The V gene's germline CDR1 is SGHRS and CDR2 YFSETQ. CDR3 sequence: CASSLVFGGQEEGREFF. The CDR3 DNA is TGCGCCAGCAGCTTGGTGTTTGGCGGACAGGAGGAGGGGAGGGAGTTCTTC.

The genes are TRBV7-8 and TRBJ2-5; D unresolved. The germline CDR1 and CDR2 sequences are SGHVS and FQNEAQ. The CDR3 consists of 13 residues. Trimming left V 4 bases short and J 3 bases short, with 9 bases between. Written as DNA, the CDR3 is TGTGCCAGCAGCTATGGACGGGAAGAGACCCAGTACTTC. It specifies CASSYGREETQYF.

This clonotype was counted at least ten times. The rearrangement links TRBV20-1 to TRBJ2-3, with 7 bases identical to TRBD2. V shed 3 bases, J shed 2 bases, and the junction held 8 bases outside the gene matches. This CDR3 is 15 amino acids long. Per germline, CDR1 DFQATT and CDR2 SNEGSKA (reference sequence). The CDR3 DNA sequence: TGCAGTGCTAGTCCCTCGGGAGGACCCACAGATACGCAGTATTTT. Its translation is CSASPSGGPTDTQYF.

The CDR3 nucleotides are TGTGCCAGCAGCTATACATCTAGCGGGAGGATGAAGACCCAGTACTTC. Translation: CASSYTSSGRMKTQYF. The gene calls are TRBV3-1 and TRBJ2-5, with 11 bases identical to TRBD2. CDR1 is LGHDT and CDR2 is YNNKEL in the germline V gene (reference sequence). The CDR3 sequence is 16 residues long. V was pared by 5 bases and J by 6 bases, with 11 bases of the junction left unmatched.

The chain links TRBV9 to TRBJ1-5; 8 positions agree with TRBD1. This CDR3 has 15 amino acids. The trim removed 0 bases at V and 3 bases at J, leaving 2 bases unmatched. Germline V CDR1 and CDR2: SGDLS, YYNGEE. The CDR3 reads CASSVGQGLNQPQHF. The CDR3 DNA sequence: TGTGCCAGCAGCGTAGGACAGGGGCTCAATCAGCCCCAGCATTTT.

At least ten counts were recorded for this clonotype. The J gene is TRBJ1-1, the V gene TRBV6-5; no definite D call. The V end lost 1 base, the J end lost 1 base, and 7 bases lay between the germline ends. Germline CDR1 and CDR2: MNHEY and SVGAGI. There are 14 residues in the CDR3. The CDR3 here is CASSYLESNTEAFF. The CDR3 DNA sequence: TGTGCCAGCAGTTACTTGGAGTCGAACACTGAAGCTTTCTTT.

This clonotype was observed a few times. V is TRBV24-1 and J is TRBJ2-7; perhaps TRBD2 as D (5 bases). Looked up from germline, CDR1 is KGHDR and CDR2 is SFDVKD. The CDR3 is 16 amino acids. Deletions cut 2 bases from V and 5 bases from J, with 18 bases between. Written as DNA, the CDR3 is TGTGCCACCAGTGATTGGAGCGACTACCCCCCCCACGAGCAGTACTTC. Protein: CATSDWSDYPPHEQYF.